This T cell receptor beta chain was obtained from a study of blood T cell repertoires in COVID-19. Study at large: Samples representing acute and convalescent COVID-19 were sourced from the United States, Italy and Spain. T cells, B-cell-depleted T cells, or PBMCs provided the cDNA or gDNA that served as material.

The CDR3 extends over 14 amino acids. The V gene's germline CDR1 is SGHDN and CDR2 FVKESK. Trimming took off 1 base at V and 3 bases at J, with 6 bases between the two ends. The authors' processing: Estimation of nucleated cell counts relied on the amplification of reference gene primers. Clones were sequenced by immunoSEQ multiplex PCR, and TCRdb holds only the in-frame ones, with some missing. The V and J calls and the clone size are those of that table, but D and trimming were determined from the DNA. Of over 70,000 clones listed, roughly three quarters were seen once; the top ten hold over 2%. This clone has only a few counts.

This clonotype was sampled from a man between 65 and 79 years old with COVID-19, enrolled during active disease. This chain connects TRBV14 to TRBJ2-2; D ambiguous. Sample: peripheral blood. As DNA, the CDR3 is TGTGCCAGCAGCCAAGCGCGATACACCGGGGAGCTGTTTTTT. This sequence encodes CASSQARYTGELFF. Looking up the rest from reference TRBV14 and TRBJ2-2 gives the full variable domain: EAGVTQFPSHSVIEKGQTVTLRCDPISGHDNLYWYRRVMGKEIKFLLHFVKESKQDESGMPNNRFLAERTGGTYSTLKVQPAELEDSGVYFCASSQARYTGELFFGEGSRLTVL.